This T cell receptor beta chain was sequenced during a study of blood T cells in healthy people across ages (dated by TCRdb to the mid-2010s). For context, the study as a whole: In model experiments, roughly one uniquely barcoded TCR beta cDNA molecule per two T cells was captured by template switching. Age-related changes in TCR beta repertoire diversity were measured in the study by deep sequencing normalized with unique cDNA molecular identifiers. The donors were split into four age groups: young (average about 16 years), middle-aged (39), aged (over 55) and long-lived (82). To avoid experimental bias, donors of different ages were spread randomly across the sequencing lanes. The study analyzed two additional independent replicas of 1 million unique cDNA reads from the same blood draw for two donors, one aged 18 to 30 and one aged 80 or older. Overall results and qualifications from the work: As age increased, observed TCR beta diversity per million T cells dropped in a roughly linear way, and a significant reduction was already evident by age approximately 40. The long-lived group showed more naive CD4+ T cells, fewer expanded clones and increased TCR diversity than the aged group, suggesting age selection. Estimates of total diversity based on one million sequenced T cells were regarded as lower bounds and as underestimates. Because the CMV infection status of the donors was unknown, age-related changes in expanded clonotypes may potentially have been confounded. Conclusive comparison of naive and antigen-experienced compartments was prevented by the profiling of bulk unsorted PBMCs. A strong correlation was found between observed TCR beta diversity and the percentage of naive T cells measured by flow cytometry.

In regard to this clonotype: The clone's antigen remains unknown. No base qualities exist here, and no much larger clone lies one base off it.

Systemically healthy Caucasian individuals from Russia, 35 to 50 in total and aged about 6 to 100 years, were included as donors. Around 10 milliliters of peripheral blood were collected from each donor into EDTA-treated Vacutainer tubes. Ficoll-Paque density-gradient centrifugation was used to isolate PBMCs, with at least 7 million per sample. Total RNA was extracted from PBMCs with Trizol reagent, with at least 5 micrograms obtained per sample. The percentages of naive CD45RAhigh/CD27high T cells were determined by flow cytometry on a PBMC aliquot from every donor. The protocol used for the library was 5' RACE. TCRdb records Illumina HiSeq 2500 as the sequencer. A second PCR of about 7 to 12 cycles was run with a J-beta primer mix and a sample-barcoded 5' primer. A unique molecular identifier was introduced onto each TCR beta cDNA molecule by a template-switch 5' adaptor carrying 12 random nucleotides. Each sample yielded at least 3 million CDR3-containing paired-end reads. First-strand cDNA synthesis was performed from all RNA using the Mint cDNA synthesis kit, with priming by a TRBC-specific oligonucleotide. After uracil-DNA glycosylase treatment, a first 18-cycle PCR used universal primers M1SS and BC2_uni_R on all cDNA. As for the authors' bioinformatics: Normalization of each sample was performed by random selection of 1 million high-quality reads, each carrying a distinct molecular identifier. Instead of being binned into consensus sequences, reads that shared molecular identifiers were thrown out. MiTCR, with a Q25 quality threshold and the strictest error-elimination algorithm, was used for CDR3 identification, clonotype clustering and error correction. A nonparametric unseen species model using Euler transformation provided a lower-bound estimate of total TCR beta diversity. Through fastp at Q25 and MiXCR, TCRdb rebuilt clones from the public reads, retaining in-frame beta chains. Every distinct CDR3 protein forms one entry, paired with its most common genes and DNA. The V and J calls here are based on TCRdb, not the publication. The sample yields 580,000 or so distinct CDR3 sequences; around 48% were counted once. The ten largest clones take up 20% to 25% of the sample.

The TCR originated in a man older than 75 in good health. Sequencing input: blood.

The CDR3 sequence is CASSEFGYGYTF. The DNA sequence is TGCGCCAGCAGTGAGTTTGGGTATGGCTACACCTTC. The chain was built from TRBV10-2 and TRBJ1-2; confidence is insufficient to name the D gene. CDR1 WSHSY and CDR2 SAAADI are derived from the germline V gene. A distance of 5 bases separates the germline ends of V and J, which lose 1 base and 5 bases respectively. The CDR3 numbers 12 residues from cysteine through phenylalanine. Only the CDR3 part of the read is kept: 36 bases, read in frame from the first base.